The 3 T cell receptor beta chains below were found in one sample sequenced in a study of CD8+CD57+ T cells in acquired aplastic anemia. The sequenced patients had an expansion of CD8+CD57+ cells seen by flow cytometry. According to the study, genomic DNA was the template for TCR beta VDJ and CDR3 profiling. A single record per CDR3 protein comes from TCRdb applying MiXCR to the reads. The data hold hundreds of thousands of distinct CDR3 sequences, with approximately 79% observed a single time. The sequenced sample was sorted CD4+, CD8+, or CD8+CD57+ T cells (not recorded which) from PBMCs. The receptors originated from a human donor with aplastic anemia.

This clonotype occurred once. V is TRBV15 and J is TRBJ2-7; the D gene is possibly TRBD2 (6 bases). V was pared by 10 bases and J by 2 bases, with 21 bases between. CDR1 LNHNV and CDR2 YYDKDF come from the germline V gene (reference sequence). The CDR3 sequence is 15 residues long. The CDR3 is CASSEESGRAYEQYV. In nucleotides, the CDR3 is TGTGCCAGCAGTGAAGAGAGCGGGCGAGCCTACGAGCAGTACGTC.

The V call is TRBV7-8, the J call TRBJ1-5, with D perhaps matching TRBD1 (5 bases). The ends were cut back, 6 bases at V and 10 bases at J, with 25 bases in the middle. The CDR3 spans 16 residues. The V gene's germline CDR1 is SGHVS and CDR2 FQNEAQ. CDR3 DNA sequence: TGTGCCAGCAGTGACCAGCTCGGACATTACTATCGCCCCCAGCATTTT. This translates into CASSDQLGHYYRPQHF.

The V call is TRBV7-2, the J call TRBJ2-5; D assignment may be TRBD1 or TRBD2 (5 bases each). V lost 6 bases to trimming and J lost 9 bases, with 23 bases between them. The CDR3 runs 15 residues. Germline V gene data show CDR1 as SGHTA and CDR2 as FQGNSA. This chain's CDR3 is CASSFTGARDAPQYF. CDR3 DNA: TGTGCCAGCAGTTTTACCGGGGCTCGGGATGCGCCCCAGTACTTC.